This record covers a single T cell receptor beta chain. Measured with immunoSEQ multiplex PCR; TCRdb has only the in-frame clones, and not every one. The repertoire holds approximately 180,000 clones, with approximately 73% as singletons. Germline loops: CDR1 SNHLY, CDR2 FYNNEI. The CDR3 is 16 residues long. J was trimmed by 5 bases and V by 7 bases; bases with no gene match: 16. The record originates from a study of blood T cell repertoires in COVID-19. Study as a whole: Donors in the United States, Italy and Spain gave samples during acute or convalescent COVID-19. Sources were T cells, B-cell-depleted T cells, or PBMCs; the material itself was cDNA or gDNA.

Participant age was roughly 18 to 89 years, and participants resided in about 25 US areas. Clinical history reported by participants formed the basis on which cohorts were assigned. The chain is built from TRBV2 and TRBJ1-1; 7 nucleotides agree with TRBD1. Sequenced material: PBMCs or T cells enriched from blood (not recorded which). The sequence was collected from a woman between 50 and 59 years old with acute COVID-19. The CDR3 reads CASNFPRDSPGTEAFF. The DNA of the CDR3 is TGTGCCAGCAATTTCCCCCGGGACAGCCCAGGAACTGAAGCTTTCTTT. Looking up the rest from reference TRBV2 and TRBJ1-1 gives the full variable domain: EPEVTQTPSHQVTQMGQEVILRCVPISNHLYFYWYRQILGQKVEFLVSFYNNEISEKSEIFDDQFSVERPDGSNFTLKIRSTKLEDSAMYFCASNFPRDSPGTEAFFGQGTRLTVV.